The next 14 T cell receptor beta chains were all read from a single sample in a study of Graves' ophthalmopathy and Graves' hyperthyroidism. Using RNA transcripts, the TCR beta CDR3 regions were amplified. RT-PCR was first run with HTBI primers, then multiplex PCR in a second round. TCRdb reprocessed the multiplex PCR reads with MiXCR, giving one entry per CDR3 protein. Of hundreds of thousands of distinct CDR3 sequences listed, approximately 21% are singletons. The material sequenced was peripheral blood. Source of these receptors: a woman under 30 with stable Graves' hyperthyroidism. Some clones in this sample may be carry-over from other donors' samples.

V is TRBV6-1 and J is TRBJ1-1, with TRBD1 as a possible D gene (5 bases). Trimming shortened V by 0 bases and J by 6 bases, and 14 bases separated the two germline ends. Looked up from germline, CDR1 is MNHNS and CDR2 is SASEGT. The CDR3 consists of 15 residues. In DNA form, the CDR3 reads TGTGCCAGCAGTGAAGCTTCGGCAGGGACTTCTGAAGCTTTCTTT. It encodes CASSEASAGTSEAFF.

This clonotype has a count of ten or more. The V call is TRBV12-3 or TRBV12-4, the J call TRBJ1-5; the D gene is possibly TRBD1 (6 bases). The CDR3 runs to 15 residues. V dropped 6 bases and J dropped 2 bases, with 14 bases sitting between them. The CDR3 spells CASSRGGGGNQPQHF. As DNA, the CDR3 is TGTGCCAGCAGCCGAGGGGGGGGGGGCAATCAGCCCCAGCATTTT.

The gene calls are TRBV7-2 and TRBJ2-5; 10 bases align to TRBD2. This CDR3 region has 15 residues. In germline, CDR1 is SGHTA, CDR2 FQGNSA. Trimming at V came to 3 bases and at J to 3 bases, leaving 4 bases not matched to a gene. CDR3 region: CASSFYLAGEETQYF. Written as DNA, the CDR3 is TGTGCCAGCAGCTTTTATCTAGCGGGGGAAGAGACCCAGTACTTC.

This clonotype came up many times. This chain links TRBV4-1 with TRBJ1-2; D gene uncertain. The CDR3 length is 16 residues. The V gene's germline CDR1 is MGHRA and CDR2 YSYEKL. V was clipped by 7 bases and J by 5 bases, with 23 bases between them. CDR3 loop: CASTPHGEGGWYGYTF. The CDR3 DNA sequence: TGCGCCAGCACCCCCCACGGAGAGGGCGGTTGGTATGGCTACACCTTC.

The chain recombines TRBV4-1 with TRBJ2-7, with a tentative D call TRBD2 (6 bases). The CDR3 consists of 15 residues. Trimming pared 7 bases from V and 3 bases from J, leaving 19 bases between. Germline assignment: CDR1 MGHRA and CDR2 YSYEKL. CDR3 bases: TGCGCCAGCAAACTCCGGGACTCCTTAAACTACGAGCAGTACTTC. It yields the protein CASKLRDSLNYEQYF.

This clonotype was found a few times. An end of the junction differs from the germline gene, which may be a read error. Here the CDR3 DNA reads TGTGCCACCAGCAGAGAGGACGGGGCGAGTAAGGAGAAGTTCTTC. Its translation: CATSREDGASKEKFF. The chain links TRBV15 to TRBJ2-4; either TRBD1 or TRBD2 may fit D (5 bases each). CDR3 size: 15 residues. Germline V gene lookup returns CDR1 LNHNV and CDR2 YYDKDF (reference sequence). Together with reference TRBV15 and TRBJ2-4, the CDR3 gives the full variable domain: DAMVIQNPRYQVTQFGKPVTLSCSQTLNHNVMYWYQQKSSQAPKLLFHYYDKDFNNEADTPDNFQSRRPNTSFCFLDIRSPGLGDTAMYLCATSREDGASKEKFFGAGTRLSVL.

This clonotype was seen many times. The chain uses TRBV11-2 and TRBJ2-7; tentatively, D is TRBD1 or TRBD2 (5 bases each). V was pared by 4 bases and J by 3 bases, with 16 bases between. The CDR3 is made up of 15 amino acids. The germline gives CDR1 SGHAT, CDR2 FQNNGV. In nucleotides, the CDR3 is TGTGCCAGCAGCTGGAGTTGGGACCCCATCTACGAGCAGTACTTC. Protein: CASSWSWDPIYEQYF.

The sample holds many counts of this clonotype. The chain has TRBV15 and TRBJ2-5, with 7 bases aligning to TRBD2. Losses at the gene ends were 3 bases for V and 4 bases for J; bases not matched to a gene: 8. Per the germline V gene, CDR1 is LNHNV and CDR2 is YYDKDF (reference sequence). CDR3 size: 15 residues. The DNA of the CDR3 is TGTGCCACCAGCAGGGCGCCTAGGGAGGGAGAGACCCAGTACTTC. It specifies CATSRAPREGETQYF.

This clonotype occurred a few times. The chain couples TRBV24-1 to TRBJ2-3, with TRBD2 as a possible D gene (7 bases). CDR3 length: 15 residues. The germline V gene encodes CDR1 KGHDR and CDR2 SFDVKD. Trimming shortened V by 9 bases and J by 9 bases, and 24 bases separated the two germline ends. The CDR3 nucleotides read TGTGCCACCCATCCCGGCGGGGGCGGGAGTGGGACGCAGTATTTT. Translated: CATHPGGGGSGTQYF.

Ten or more counts support this clonotype. The gene calls are TRBV9 and TRBJ1-5; perhaps TRBD1 as D (5 bases). The CDR3 sequence is 15 residues long. The germline V gene encodes CDR1 SGDLS and CDR2 YYNGEE. V lost 0 bases, J lost 5 bases, and 12 bases lay in between. CDR3 region: CASSVGGTVDQPQHF. The CDR3 bases are TGTGCCAGCAGCGTAGGGGGGACCGTAGATCAGCCCCAGCATTTT.

V usage is TRBV12-3 or TRBV12-4 and J usage is TRBJ2-1; the D gene is possibly TRBD2 (7 bases). The CDR3 sequence is 16 residues long. Trimming removed 2 bases from V and 0 bases from J, with 11 bases in between. CDR3 DNA: TGTGCCAGCAGTTTAAGGGGGGGCTCCTCCTACAATGAGCAGTTCTTC. Its translation is CASSLRGGSSYNEQFF.

This chain joins TRBV6-1 and TRBJ1-5; no reliable D call. The CDR3 has 13 residues. V was trimmed by 7 bases and J by 4 bases, leaving 11 bases between them. CDR1 is MNHNS, CDR2 SASEGT, per germline. CDR3 amino acids: CASNTNLNQPQHF. The DNA of the CDR3 is TGTGCCAGCAACACCAATCTGAATCAGCCCCAGCATTTT.

This clonotype appeared many times. The chain uses TRBV28 and TRBJ1-5; TRBD1 might be the D (5 bases). The CDR3 totals 15 residues. Trimming cost V 4 bases and J 4 bases, with 14 bases left between them. Germline V gene sequence: CDR1 MDHEN, CDR2 SYDVKM. CDR3: CASSSEGRGNQPQHF. CDR3 DNA sequence: TGTGCCAGCAGTTCCGAGGGACGCGGAAATCAGCCCCAGCATTTT.

This clonotype turned up a few times. The chain links TRBV29-1 to TRBJ1-3; D unclear. The CDR3 runs 11 residues. Germline CDR1 and CDR2: SQVTM and ANQGSEA. The V end was cut by 7 bases, the J end by 1 base, with 5 bases between. The CDR3 nucleotides are TGCAGCGCCGCGTCTGGAAACACCATATATTTT. Amino acid sequence: CSAASGNTIYF.